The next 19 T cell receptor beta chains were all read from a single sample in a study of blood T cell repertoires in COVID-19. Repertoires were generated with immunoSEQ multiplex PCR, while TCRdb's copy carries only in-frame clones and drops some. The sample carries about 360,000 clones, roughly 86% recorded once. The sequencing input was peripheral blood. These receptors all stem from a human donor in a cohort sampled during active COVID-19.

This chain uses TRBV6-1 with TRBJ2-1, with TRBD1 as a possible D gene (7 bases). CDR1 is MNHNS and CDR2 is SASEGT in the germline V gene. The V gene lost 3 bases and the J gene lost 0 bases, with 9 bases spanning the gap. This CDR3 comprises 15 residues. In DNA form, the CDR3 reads TGTGCCAGCAGTGACAGGGGGGACTCCTACAATGAGCAGTTCTTC. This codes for CASSDRGDSYNEQFF.

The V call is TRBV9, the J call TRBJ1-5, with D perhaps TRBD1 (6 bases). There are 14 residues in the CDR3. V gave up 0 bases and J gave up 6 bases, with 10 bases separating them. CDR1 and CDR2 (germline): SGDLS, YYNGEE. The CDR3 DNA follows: TGTGCCAGCAGCGTAGGGGGGGGCGGTCAGCCCCAGCATTTT. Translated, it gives CASSVGGGGQPQHF.

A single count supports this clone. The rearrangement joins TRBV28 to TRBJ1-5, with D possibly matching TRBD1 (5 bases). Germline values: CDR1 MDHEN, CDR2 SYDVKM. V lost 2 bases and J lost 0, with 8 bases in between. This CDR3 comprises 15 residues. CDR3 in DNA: TGTGCCAGCAGTTTACGGGGGGGTAGCAATCAGCCCCAGCATTTT. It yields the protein CASSLRGGSNQPQHF.

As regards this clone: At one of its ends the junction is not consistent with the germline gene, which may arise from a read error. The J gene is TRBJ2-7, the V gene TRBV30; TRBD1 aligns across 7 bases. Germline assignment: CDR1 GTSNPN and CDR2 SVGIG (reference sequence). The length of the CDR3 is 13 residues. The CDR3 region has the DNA TGTGCCTGGAGTGTACGGTTAGGGACAGAGCGGTACTTC. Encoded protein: CAWSVRLGTERYF.

In DNA, the CDR3 is TGTGCCAGCAGTTACGCCCGGGACATTCGAAATTCACCCCTCCACTTT. The encoded protein is CASSYARDIRNSPLHF. This chain uses TRBV6-5 with TRBJ1-6, with TRBD1 as a possible D gene (6 bases). V lost 2 bases to trimming and J lost 7 bases, with 15 bases between them. Per germline, CDR1 MNHEY and CDR2 SVGAGI. CDR3 length: 16 amino acids.

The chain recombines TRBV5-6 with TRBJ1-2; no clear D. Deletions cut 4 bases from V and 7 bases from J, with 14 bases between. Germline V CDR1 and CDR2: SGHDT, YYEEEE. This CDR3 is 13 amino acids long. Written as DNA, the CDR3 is TGTGCCAGCAGCCCCGGAATCCAGGCTGGCTACACCTTC. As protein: CASSPGIQAGYTF.

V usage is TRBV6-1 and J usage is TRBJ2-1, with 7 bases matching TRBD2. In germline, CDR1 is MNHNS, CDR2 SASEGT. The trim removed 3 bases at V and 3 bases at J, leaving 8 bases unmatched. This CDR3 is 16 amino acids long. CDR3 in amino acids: CASSDDSGDYYNEQFF. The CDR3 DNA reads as TGTGCCAGCAGTGACGACAGCGGGGACTACTACAATGAGCAGTTCTTC.

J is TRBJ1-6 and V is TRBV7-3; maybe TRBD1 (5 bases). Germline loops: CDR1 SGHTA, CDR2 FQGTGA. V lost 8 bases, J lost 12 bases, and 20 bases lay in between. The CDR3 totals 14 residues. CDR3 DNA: TGTGCCAGCGGTATCTTCCCTGGGAGGGGACCCCTCCACTTT. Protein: CASGIFPGRGPLHF.

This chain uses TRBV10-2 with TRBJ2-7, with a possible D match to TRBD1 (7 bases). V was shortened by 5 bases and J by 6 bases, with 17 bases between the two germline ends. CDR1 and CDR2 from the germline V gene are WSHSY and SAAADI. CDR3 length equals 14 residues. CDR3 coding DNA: TGCGCCAGCAGTCCGGACAGACAGGGAGGCGAGCAGTACTTC. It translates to CASSPDRQGGEQYF.

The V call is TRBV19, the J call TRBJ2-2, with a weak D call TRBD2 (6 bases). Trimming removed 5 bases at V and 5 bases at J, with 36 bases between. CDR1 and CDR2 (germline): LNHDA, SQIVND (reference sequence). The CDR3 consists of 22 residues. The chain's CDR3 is CASSPIAAGEAGAPFRTGELFF. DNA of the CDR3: TGTGCCAGTAGTCCAATAGCCGCCGGGGAAGCGGGTGCTCCGTTCAGGACCGGGGAGCTGTTTTTT.

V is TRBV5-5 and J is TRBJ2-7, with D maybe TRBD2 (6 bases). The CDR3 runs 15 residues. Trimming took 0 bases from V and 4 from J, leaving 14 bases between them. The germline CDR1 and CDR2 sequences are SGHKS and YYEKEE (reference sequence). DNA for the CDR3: TGTGCCAGCAGCTTGGACTGGGGGGTGTTGTACGAGCAGTACTTC. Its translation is CASSLDWGVLYEQYF.

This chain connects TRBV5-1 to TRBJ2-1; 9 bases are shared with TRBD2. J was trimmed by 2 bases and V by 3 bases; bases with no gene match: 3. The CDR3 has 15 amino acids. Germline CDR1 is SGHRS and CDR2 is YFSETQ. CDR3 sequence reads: CASSSSGGTYNEQFF. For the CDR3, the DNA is TGCGCCAGCAGCTCAAGCGGGGGGACCTACAATGAGCAGTTCTTC.

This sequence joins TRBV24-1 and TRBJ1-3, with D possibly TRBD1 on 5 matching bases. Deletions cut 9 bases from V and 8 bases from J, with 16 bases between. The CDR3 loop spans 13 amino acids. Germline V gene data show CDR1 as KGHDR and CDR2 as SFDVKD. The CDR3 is CATASGAADTIYF. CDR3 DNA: TGTGCCACCGCTAGCGGGGCCGCGGACACCATATATTTT.

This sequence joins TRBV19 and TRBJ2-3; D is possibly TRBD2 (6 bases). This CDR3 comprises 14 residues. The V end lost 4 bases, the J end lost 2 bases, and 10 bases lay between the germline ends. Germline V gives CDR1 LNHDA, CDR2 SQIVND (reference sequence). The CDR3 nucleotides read TGTGCCAGTAGTAGGGAGGTTACCACAGATACGCAGTATTTT. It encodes CASSREVTTDTQYF. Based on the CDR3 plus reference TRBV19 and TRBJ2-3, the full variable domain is DGGITQSPKYLFRKEGQNVTLSCEQNLNHDAMYWYRQDPGQGLRLIYYSQIVNDFQKGDIAEGYSVSREKKESFPLTVTSAQKNPTAFYLCASSREVTTDTQYFGPGTRLTVL.

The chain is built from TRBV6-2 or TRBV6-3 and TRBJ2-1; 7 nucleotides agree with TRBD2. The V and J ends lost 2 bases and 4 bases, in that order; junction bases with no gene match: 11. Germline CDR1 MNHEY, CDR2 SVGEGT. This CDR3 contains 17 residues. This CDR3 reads CASSYHPPGLEYNEQFF. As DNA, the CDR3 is TGTGCCAGCAGTTACCACCCCCCCGGACTAGAATACAATGAGCAGTTCTTC.

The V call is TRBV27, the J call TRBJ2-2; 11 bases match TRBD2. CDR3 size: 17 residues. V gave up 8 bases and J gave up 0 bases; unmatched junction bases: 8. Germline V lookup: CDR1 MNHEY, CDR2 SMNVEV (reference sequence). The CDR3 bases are TGTGCCAGCGCCCGCACTAGCGGGGGCGCGAACACCGGGGAGCTGTTTTTT. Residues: CASARTSGGANTGELFF.

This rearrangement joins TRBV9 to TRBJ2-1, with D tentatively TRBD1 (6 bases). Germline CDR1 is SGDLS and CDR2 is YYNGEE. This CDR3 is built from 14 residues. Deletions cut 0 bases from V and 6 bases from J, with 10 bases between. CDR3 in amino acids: CASSVVGRGNEQFF. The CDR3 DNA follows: TGTGCCAGCAGCGTAGTAGGCAGGGGCAATGAGCAGTTCTTC.

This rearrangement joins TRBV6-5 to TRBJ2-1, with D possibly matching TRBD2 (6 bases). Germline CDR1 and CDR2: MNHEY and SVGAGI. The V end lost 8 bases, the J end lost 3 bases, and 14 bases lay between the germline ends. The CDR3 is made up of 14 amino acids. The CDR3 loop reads CASYREQGYNEQFF. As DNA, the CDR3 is TGTGCCAGCTACCGGGAGCAGGGCTACAATGAGCAGTTCTTC.

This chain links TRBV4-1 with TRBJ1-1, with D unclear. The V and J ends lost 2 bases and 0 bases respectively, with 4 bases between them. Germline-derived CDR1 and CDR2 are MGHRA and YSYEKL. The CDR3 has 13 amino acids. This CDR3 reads CASSQSVNTEAFF. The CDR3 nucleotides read TGCGCCAGCAGCCAATCCGTGAACACTGAAGCTTTCTTT.